The rows below give T cell receptor beta chains drawn from one sample of a study of spatial heterogeneity in lung cancer. MiXCR, applied by TCRdb to the 5' RACE reads, yields one record per CDR3 protein. The sample contains nearly 5,000 distinct CDR3 sequences, under 15% of which appear only once. The specimen was lung tumor tissue, collected at surgery. The receptors here all came from a female donor with early-stage non-small cell lung cancer. Both conserved end residues are part of each CDR3. A D gene is named only where the DNA matches it firmly. Where a row states a size, it is once, few, many or the class of an expanded clone; other rows omit it.

TRBJ1-1 | medium-sized | TRBV2 | . | CASSEKGPGTEAFF | TGTGCCAGCAGTGAAAAGGGCCCGGGCACTGAAGCTTTCTTT
TRBJ1-5 | once | TRBV11-2 | TRBD1 | CVGSLASGGGQPQHF | TGTGTCGGCAGCTTAGCTTCAGGGGGCGGTCAGCCCCAGCATTTT
TRBJ2-2 | many | TRBV3-1 | . | CASRRGSGELFF | TGTGCCAGCAGACGGGGAAGCGGGGAGCTGTTTTTT
TRBJ1-1 | medium-sized | TRBV28 | . | CASSLGQKNTEAFF | TGTGCCAGCAGTTTGGGGCAGAAGAACACTGAAGCTTTCTTT
TRBJ1-2 | medium-sized | TRBV20-1 | . | CSAPANYGYTF | TGCAGTGCCCCAGCTAACTATGGCTACACCTTC
TRBJ1-1 | many | TRBV30 | TRBD1 | CAWGTGVQNTEAFF | TGTGCCTGGGGGACAGGGGTACAGAACACTGAAGCTTTCTTT
TRBJ1-5 | few | TRBV5-6 | . | CASSLWGATLNQPQHF | TGTGCCAGCAGCTTGTGGGGGGCTACGCTAAATCAGCCCCAGCATTTT
TRBJ1-6 | medium-sized | TRBV20-1 | TRBD1 | CSARDGTGGVSPLHF | TGCAGTGCTAGAGATGGGACAGGGGGGGTGTCACCCCTCCACTTT
TRBJ1-5 | few | TRBV5-1 | TRBD1 | CASSLGTGTGTNQPQHF | TGCGCCAGCAGCTTGGGTACCGGGACAGGGACCAATCAGCCCCAGCATTTT
TRBJ2-5 | . | TRBV5-4 | TRBD1 | CASSSGTGGLETQYF | TGTGCCAGCAGCTCCGGGACAGGGGGTCTGGAGACCCAGTACTTC
TRBJ1-5 | medium-sized | TRBV6-1 | . | CASSEAGQQNQPQHF | TGTGCCAGCAGTGAAGCCGGTCAGCAGAATCAGCCCCAGCATTTT
TRBJ1-2 | few | TRBV7-8 | . | CASNLTPRRSANYGYTF | TGTGCCAGCAACCTAACGCCCAGAAGGAGCGCTAACTATGGCTACACCTTC
TRBJ2-5 | many | TRBV20-1 | TRBD1 | CSERDRVLETQYF | TGCAGTGAGCGAGACAGGGTTTTGGAGACCCAGTACTTC
TRBJ2-1 | large | TRBV11-3 | . | CASSWDFYNEQFF | TGTGCCAGCAGCTGGGATTTCTACAATGAGCAGTTCTTC
TRBJ2-1 | few | TRBV11-3 | . | CASSLVAGSYNEQFF | TGTGCCAGCAGCTTAGTCGCGGGTTCCTACAATGAGCAGTTCTTC
TRBJ1-2 | medium-sized | TRBV29-1 | . | CSVELVEATSYGYTF | TGCAGCGTTGAGTTGGTCGAAGCCACTTCCTATGGCTACACCTTC
TRBJ2-1 | many | TRBV19 | . | CASSIVAGSYNEQFF | TGTGCCAGTAGTATCGTGGCGGGGTCTTACAATGAGCAGTTCTTC
TRBJ1-5 | many | TRBV12-3/TRBV12-4 | . | CASSSLGQPQHF | TGTGCCAGCAGTTCTCTGGGGCAGCCCCAGCATTTT
TRBJ2-3 | medium-sized | TRBV7-2 | TRBD2 | CASSLDFASGGLTDTQYF | TGTGCCAGCAGCTTAGACTTCGCTAGCGGGGGGCTAACAGATACGCAGTATTTT
TRBJ2-7 | . | TRBV3-1 | . | CASSQYPRQAYEQYF | TGTGCCAGCAGCCAATACCCCCGACAGGCCTACGAGCAGTACTTC
TRBJ2-7 | medium-sized | TRBV10-3 | . | CAISESVQGNEQYF | TGTGCCATCAGTGAGTCCGTACAGGGCAACGAGCAGTACTTC
TRBJ2-5 | medium-sized | TRBV20-1 | . | CSARAPAEGAETQYF | TGCAGTGCTAGGGCCCCGGCCGAAGGGGCTGAGACCCAGTACTTC
TRBJ1-5 | medium-sized | TRBV6-1 | TRBD1 | CASNLLRDRGNQPQHF | TGTGCCAGCAATCTACTTCGAGACAGGGGAAATCAGCCCCAGCATTTT
TRBJ1-4 | medium-sized | TRBV5-6 | . | CASSWTGGASNEKLFF | TGTGCCAGCAGCTGGACGGGGGGCGCCTCTAATGAAAAACTGTTTTTT
TRBJ1-1 | medium-sized | TRBV30 | . | CAWIPGITEAFF | TGTGCCTGGATACCGGGGATCACTGAAGCTTTCTTT
TRBJ2-7 | medium-sized | TRBV20-1 | TRBD2 | CSAQPTGGETYEQYF | TGCAGTGCTCAACCGACGGGGGGGGAGACCTACGAGCAGTACTTC
TRBJ2-7 | medium-sized | TRBV11-2 | TRBD1 | CASSLVGQGMYEQYF | TGTGCCAGCAGCTTAGTGGGACAGGGGATGTACGAGCAGTACTTC
TRBJ2-2 | medium-sized | TRBV6-5 | . | CASSRNGDGELFF | TGTGCCAGCAGTCGGAATGGGGACGGGGAGCTGTTTTTT
TRBJ1-3 | medium-sized | TRBV5-4 | . | CASTPWGTATQGNTIYF | TGTGCCAGCACGCCTTGGGGGACCGCGACACAGGGAAACACCATATATTTT
TRBJ2-3 | few | TRBV20-1 | TRBD2 | CSASNLAGGLDTQYF | TGCAGTGCTAGTAATCTAGCGGGGGGCCTAGATACGCAGTATTTT
TRBJ2-1 | medium-sized | TRBV28 | TRBD1 | CASGGQGALNEQFF | TGTGCCAGCGGAGGACAGGGGGCCCTCAATGAGCAGTTCTTC
TRBJ2-6 | . | TRBV9 | . | CASSVTPSGANVLTF | TGTGCCAGCAGCGTAACCCCCTCTGGGGCCAACGTCCTGACTTTC
TRBJ2-7 | many | TRBV20-1 | TRBD1 | CSARDLGQGYEQYF | TGCAGTGCTAGAGATCTTGGACAGGGGTACGAGCAGTACTTC
TRBJ1-5 | few | TRBV19 | . | CASSIAGTDQPQHF | TGTGCCAGTAGTATAGCAGGGACCGACCAGCCCCAGCATTTT
TRBJ2-7 | medium-sized | TRBV5-6 | TRBD1 | CASSPPGQGTGEQYF | TGTGCCAGCAGCCCACCTGGACAGGGCACCGGCGAGCAGTACTTC
TRBJ2-1 | medium-sized | TRBV20-1 | . | CSARLERSPNEQFF | TGCAGTGCGAGACTAGAGCGATCACCCAATGAGCAGTTCTTC
TRBJ1-2 | medium-sized | TRBV27 | . | CASSSGTGTRNYGYTF | TGTGCCAGCAGTTCAGGGACCGGAACACGGAACTATGGCTACACCTTC
TRBJ2-2 | medium-sized | TRBV30 | . | CAWTNRANTGELFF | TGTGCCTGGACGAACAGGGCGAACACCGGGGAGCTGTTTTTT
TRBJ2-2 | few | TRBV20-1 | . | CSASSGGGGAPGSCFF | .
TRBJ2-1 | many | TRBV20-1 | . | CSAATSGTDYNEQFF | TGCAGTGCAGCTACCTCCGGGACGGATTACAATGAGCAGTTCTTC